This T cell receptor beta chain is drawn from a study of CD8 T cells in Susac syndrome. From germline, CDR1 is LGHNA and CDR2 YSLEER. The V end lost 3 bases, the J end lost 0 bases, and 14 bases lay between the germline ends. The CDR3 covers 16 residues. RNA amounts of roughly 0.45 to 1 ug underwent reverse transcription with random hexamers. The TCR beta CDR3 was amplified by immunoSEQ multiplex PCR across 54 Vbeta, 13 Jbeta. Each CDR3 protein is one row after TCRdb ran MiXCR on the immunoSEQ multiplex PCR reads. Here the sample spans 130,000 or so distinct CDR3 sequences, 91% being singletons. The T cells that were sequenced for TCR beta were CD8+ and CD4+ cells from blood. Relapsing-remitting disease, either stable or active, was present in the treatment-naive patients who were the multiple sclerosis controls. TEMRA cells were FACS-enriched, while CD8+ and CD4+ T cells were negatively isolated.

V usage is TRBV4-3 and J usage is TRBJ1-1; tentatively, D is TRBD1 (6 bases). The sequence derives from a human donor with multiple sclerosis. Sequenced input: CD8+ T cells from PBMCs. This CDR3 is CASSHRWTAMNTEAFF. In nucleotides, the CDR3 is TGCGCCAGCAGCCACCGGTGGACAGCAATGAACACTGAAGCTTTCTTT.